These T cell receptor beta chains were read from a single sample in a study of identical twins. TCRdb passed the 5' RACE reads through MiXCR, listing each CDR3 protein once. The sample contains more than 200,000 distinct CDR3 sequences, over 8% of which appear only once. Sequencing was performed on memory (CD45RO+) T cells sorted from blood. These TCRs come from a young woman in good health. The CDR3 runs from the conserved cysteine through the conserved F or W. The D gene is left open where the match is weak. Only some rows state a clone size, as once, few, many or a class for expanded clones.

D	J	V	size	CDR3	DNA
TRBD1	TRBJ1-1	TRBV9	.	CASSGTQGLNTEAFF	TGTGCCAGCAGCGGGACACAGGGGTTGAACACTGAAGCTTTCTTT
.	TRBJ1-2	TRBV21-1	.	CALLPGEGHPANYGYTF	TGTGCCCTCCTTCCGGGAGAGGGGCACCCAGCTAACTATGGCTACACCTTC
TRBD1	TRBJ2-7	TRBV20-1	.	CSASRPGQGSYEQYF	TGCAGTGCTAGTCGTCCGGGACAGGGGTCCTACGAGCAGTACTTC
TRBD2	TRBJ2-3	TRBV20-1	few	CSATSGLTDTQYF	TGCAGTGCTACTAGCGGGCTCACAGATACGCAGTATTTT
TRBD1	TRBJ2-3	TRBV24-1	few	CATSDRALKITQYF	TGTGCCACCTCGGACAGGGCCCTCAAGATAACGCAGTATTTT
.	TRBJ2-3	TRBV29-1	many	CSVRVPLSTDTQYF	TGCAGCGTTAGAGTTCCCCTCAGCACAGATACGCAGTATTTT
.	TRBJ2-6	TRBV5-5	few	CASSLHIGSGANVLTF	TGTGCCAGCAGCTTGCATATAGGCTCTGGGGCCAACGTCCTGACTTTC
.	TRBJ1-3	TRBV7-2	.	CASSQDSPRPGNTIYF	TGTGCCAGCAGCCAGGACAGCCCAAGGCCTGGAAACACCATATATTTT
.	TRBJ2-7	TRBV2	.	CASTGGQSYEQYF	TGTGCCAGCACTGGGGGGCAATCCTACGAGCAGTACTTC
.	TRBJ2-1	TRBV5-1	.	CASSLGGETRGEQFF	TGCGCCAGCAGCTTGGGGGGGGAAACTAGAGGTGAGCAGTTCTTC
TRBD1	TRBJ1-5	TRBV12-3/TRBV12-4	.	CASTGQKNQPQHF	TGTGCCAGCACGGGACAGAAAAATCAGCCCCAGCATTTT
.	TRBJ2-5	TRBV12-3/TRBV12-4	medium-sized	CASSLQETQYF	TGTGCCAGCAGTTTGCAAGAGACCCAGTACTTC
.	TRBJ1-1	TRBV11-3	few	CASSLRGTGAFF	TGTGCCAGCAGCTTACGCGGGACTGGGGCTTTCTTT
.	TRBJ2-1	TRBV2	.	CASSPPSRDGYNEQFF	TGTGCCAGCAGTCCGCCCTCGCGGGATGGATACAATGAGCAGTTCTTC
.	TRBJ2-5	TRBV7-9	.	CASIGLAEETQYF	TGTGCCAGCATAGGGCTAGCCGAGGAGACCCAGTACTTC
.	TRBJ2-1	TRBV12-3/TRBV12-4	many	CASHGGYNEQFF	TGTGCCAGCCACGGGGGATACAATGAGCAGTTCTTC
.	TRBJ2-7	TRBV11-3	many	CASTPGGGGNEQYF	TGTGCCAGCACCCCCGGCGGTGGAGGGAACGAGCAGTACTTC
TRBD2	TRBJ2-3	TRBV18	.	CASSPEDSGTDTQYF	TGTGCCAGCTCACCGGAAGATAGCGGGACAGATACGCAGTATTTT
TRBD2	TRBJ2-5	TRBV20-1	.	CSAPRVAGGETQYF	TGCAGTGCGCCACGGGTAGCGGGAGGGGAGACCCAGTACTTC
TRBD2	TRBJ2-1	TRBV7-9	.	CASSYSSGSMDEQFF	TGTGCCAGCAGTTACTCTAGCGGGAGCATGGATGAGCAGTTCTTC
.	TRBJ2-5	TRBV5-1	few	CASSLGLTPRGETQYF	TGCGCCAGCAGCTTGGGTCTAACCCCCCGGGGAGAGACCCAGTACTTC
TRBD1	TRBJ2-5	TRBV5-1	.	CASSLGQGGQETQYF	TGCGCCAGCAGCTTGGGACAGGGGGGCCAAGAGACCCAGTACTTC
.	TRBJ2-7	TRBV12-5	.	CASGFIRDGTASSYEQYF	TGTGCTAGTGGTTTCATTCGGGACGGGACGGCGAGCTCCTACGAGCAGTACTTC
TRBD2	TRBJ2-5	TRBV9	.	CASSVANLGLAGETQYF	TGTGCCAGCAGCGTAGCCAACCTGGGACTAGCAGGCGAGACCCAGTACTTC
.	TRBJ2-2	TRBV7-8	few	CASSLLEQGLTGELFF	TGTGCCAGCAGCCTCTTGGAGCAGGGGCTAACCGGGGAGCTGTTTTTT